The 6 T cell receptor beta chains listed next were all sequenced from one sample in a study of chemoradiotherapy in HPV16-positive cancers. TCRdb's table, derived via immunoSEQ multiplex PCR, lists solely in-frame clones and lacks some. The sample records some 11,000 clones, around 66% being singletons. The specimen was obtained from a patient who underwent chemoradiotherapy. These receptors all stem from a human donor with HPV-associated anogenital cancer.

The rearrangement joins TRBV7-6 to TRBJ2-3; 10 bases are a match to TRBD2. In germline, CDR1 is SGHVS, CDR2 FNYEAQ. J was trimmed by 5 bases and V by 5 bases; bases with no gene match: 4. This CDR3 has 14 residues. DNA of the CDR3: TGTGCCAGCAGCCCGCGACTAGCGGGAGATACGCAGTATTTT. This codes for CASSPRLAGDTQYF.

The V call is TRBV2, the J call TRBJ2-4; TRBD1 is a possible D gene (6 bases). The ends were cut back, 6 bases at V and 6 bases at J, with 15 bases in the middle. Germline V gene lookup returns CDR1 SNHLY and CDR2 FYNNEI. The CDR3 sequence is 14 residues long. In DNA, the CDR3 is TGTGCCAGCAGAGCGACAGGTGACGGAAACATTCAGTACTTC. This translates into CASRATGDGNIQYF.

The rearrangement joins TRBV2 to TRBJ1-4, with D hard to call. Trimming stripped 6 bases from V and 8 bases from J, with 19 bases between. The V gene's germline CDR1 is SNHLY and CDR2 FYNNEI. This CDR3 is built from 15 residues. In DNA, the CDR3 is TGTGCCAGCAGAGACGCCGTCGTGGTGGGAGAAAAACTGTTTTTT. Amino acid sequence: CASRDAVVVGEKLFF.

CDR3 DNA sequence: TGTGCCTGGACGATCGGGGGAGGGATGAGGACTGAAGCTTTCTTT. Translating gives CAWTIGGGMRTEAFF. The gene calls are TRBV30 and TRBJ1-1, with D perhaps TRBD1 (5 bases). V was shortened by 4 bases and J by 5 bases, with 20 bases between the two germline ends. The V gene's germline CDR1 is GTSNPN and CDR2 SVGIG (reference sequence). CDR3 length: 15 amino acids.

The chain carries TRBV18 and TRBJ1-2, with a tentative D call TRBD1 (6 bases). Trimming stripped 3 bases from V and 4 bases from J, with 12 bases between. CDR1 is KGHSH and CDR2 is LQKENI in the germline V gene. The CDR3 has 14 amino acids. This chain's CDR3 is CASSPSGDSYGYTF. Here the CDR3 DNA reads TGTGCCAGCTCACCCTCAGGGGATTCCTATGGCTACACCTTC.

The gene calls are TRBV28 and TRBJ1-2, with unresolved D. V was cut by 2 bases and J by 2 bases, with 6 bases left in between. The CDR3 spans 13 residues. Germline V CDR1 and CDR2: MDHEN, SYDVKM. CDR3 in DNA: TGTGCCAGCAGTTTAGATAGGAACTATGGCTACACCTTC. Translated: CASSLDRNYGYTF.